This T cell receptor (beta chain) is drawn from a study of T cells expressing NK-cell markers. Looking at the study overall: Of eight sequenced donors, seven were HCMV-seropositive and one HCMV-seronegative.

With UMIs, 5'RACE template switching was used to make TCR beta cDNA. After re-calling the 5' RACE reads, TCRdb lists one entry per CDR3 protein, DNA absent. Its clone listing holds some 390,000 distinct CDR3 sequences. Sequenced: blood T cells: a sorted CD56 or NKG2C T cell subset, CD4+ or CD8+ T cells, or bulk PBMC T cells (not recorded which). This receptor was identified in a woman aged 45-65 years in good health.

CDR3 residues: CAWSVSGAGNQPQHF. The chain recombines TRBV30 with TRBJ1-5; TCRdb reports TRBD1, a call that lacks DNA to check it against. Germline values: CDR1 GTSNPN, CDR2 SVGIG (reference sequence). The CDR3 runs to 15 residues.